This entry is about one TCR beta chain. Authors' methods: Nucleated cell counts were estimated from reference gene primer amplification. Profiling relied on immunoSEQ multiplex PCR, and the TCRdb table lists in-frame clones only, not all of them. V, J and clone size are taken as reported in that table, and D and trimming were inferred from the DNA itself. The sample lists around 300,000 clones; roughly 80% were seen once. This entry comes from a study of blood T cell repertoires in COVID-19. As for the study in general: The cDNA or gDNA used as material had been derived from T cells, B-cell-depleted T cells, or PBMCs.

V dropped 0 bases and J dropped 1 base, with 7 bases sitting between them. Germline V CDR1 and CDR2: LNHNV, YYDKDF (reference sequence). CDR3 length: 15 residues. The sequencing sample was made of peripheral blood. This receptor was obtained from a woman between 45 and 65 years old with active or convalescent COVID-19. The J gene is TRBJ2-1, the V gene TRBV15; D gene uncertain. The CDR3 DNA reads TGTGCCACCAGCAGAGATCAGGTTTCCTACAATGAGCAGTTCTTC. Translating gives CATSRDQVSYNEQFF.